This record covers a single T cell receptor beta chain. V gave up 1 base and J gave up 2 bases, with 10 bases separating them. The germline gives CDR1 SGHKS, CDR2 YYEKEE (reference sequence). This CDR3 has 15 residues. The sample belongs to a study of blood T cell repertoires in COVID-19. The assay was immunoSEQ multiplex PCR, and TCRdb's table has in-frame clones only and misses some. The data hold a few hundred thousand clones, with more than 70% observed a single time. The gene calls are TRBV5-5 and TRBJ1-3; D remains unclear. The TCR sequence derives from a man aged 40-49 years in a cohort exposed to, infected with or recovered from COVID-19 (not recorded which). What was sequenced was PBMCs or T cells enriched from blood (not recorded which). CDR3 in DNA: TGTGCCAGCAGCTTGTACCGAGGAACTGGAAACACCATATATTTT. Its protein is CASSLYRGTGNTIYF.